The entry below describes one T cell receptor (beta chain). Repertoires were generated with immunoSEQ multiplex PCR, while TCRdb's copy carries only in-frame clones and drops some. The repertoire holds roughly 700,000 clones, with 70% to 90% as singletons. The sample comes from a study of shared T cell receptors in the human thymus. V lost 5 bases, J lost 5 bases, and 10 bases stayed unmatched. Germline V gene data show CDR1 as LNHDA and CDR2 as SQIVND (reference sequence). CDR3 length: 15 residues. These data also featured in a second study, about human thymus T cells. That paper notes: All donors were healthy Finnish infants who were undergoing corrective surgery to treat congenital heart defects. Thymic tissue was derived from resections collected during corrective heart surgery. Thymic and blood repertoires seemed to favor certain V and J genes. Among unrelated individuals, related research reported thymic repertoires that overlapped highly.

What was sequenced was thymocytes. This sequence joins TRBV19 and TRBJ2-7, with 9 positions matching TRBD1. The clonotype originates from a boy in the first two years of life with a congenital heart defect. CDR3 sequence (DNA): TGTGCCAGTAGTCCTCGGACAGGGGTCCTGGACGAGCAGTACTTC. This encodes CASSPRTGVLDEQYF.